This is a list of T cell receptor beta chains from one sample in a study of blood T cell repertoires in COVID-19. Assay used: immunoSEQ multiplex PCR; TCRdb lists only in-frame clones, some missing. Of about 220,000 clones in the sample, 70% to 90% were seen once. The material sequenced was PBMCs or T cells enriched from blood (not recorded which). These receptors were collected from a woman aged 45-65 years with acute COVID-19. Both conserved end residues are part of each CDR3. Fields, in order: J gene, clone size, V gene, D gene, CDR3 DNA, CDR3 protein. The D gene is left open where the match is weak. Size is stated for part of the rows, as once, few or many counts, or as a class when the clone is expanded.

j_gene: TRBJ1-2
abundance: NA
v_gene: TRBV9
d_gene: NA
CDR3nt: TGTGCCAGCAGCGTTGGCCGTGACTATGGCTACACCTTC
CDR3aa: CASSVGRDYGYTF

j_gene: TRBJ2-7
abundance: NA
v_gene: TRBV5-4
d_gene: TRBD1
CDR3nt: TGTGCCAGCAGCTATGGACAGGGACGTGGCTACGAGCAGTACTTC
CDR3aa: CASSYGQGRGYEQYF

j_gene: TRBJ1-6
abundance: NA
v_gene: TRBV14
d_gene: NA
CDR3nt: TGTGCCAGCAGCCAGGGGCGGAATTCACCCCTCCACTTT
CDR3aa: CASSQGRNSPLHF

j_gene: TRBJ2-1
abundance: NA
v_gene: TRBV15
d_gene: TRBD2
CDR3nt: TGTGCCACCAGGTCGGCGGGAGGTTTGCACAATGAGCAGTTCTTC
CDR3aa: CATRSAGGLHNEQFF

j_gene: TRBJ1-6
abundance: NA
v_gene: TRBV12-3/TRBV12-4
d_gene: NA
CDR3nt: TGTGCCAGCAGCGTGGGCAGGAATTCACCCCTCCACTTT
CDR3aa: CASSVGRNSPLHF

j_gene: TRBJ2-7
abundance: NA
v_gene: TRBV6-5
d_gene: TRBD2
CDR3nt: TGTGCCAGCAGTTACTCCTCTCTAGCGGGGGACGAGCAGTACTTC
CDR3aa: CASSYSSLAGDEQYF

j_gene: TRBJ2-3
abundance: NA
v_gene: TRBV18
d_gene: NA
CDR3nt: TGTGCCAGCTCACAAGGACAAGCGGATACGCAGTATTTT
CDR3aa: CASSQGQADTQYF

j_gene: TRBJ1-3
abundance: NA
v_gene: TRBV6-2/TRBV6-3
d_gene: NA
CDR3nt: TGTGCCAGCAGTTCGACATCCGCGGGCCCTGGAAACACCATATATTTT
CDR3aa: CASSSTSAGPGNTIYF

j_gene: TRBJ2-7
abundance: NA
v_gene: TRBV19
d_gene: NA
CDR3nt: TGTGCCAGTACCCCCACCGGTCAGGGGCTCTACGAGCAGTACTTC
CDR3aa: CASTPTGQGLYEQYF

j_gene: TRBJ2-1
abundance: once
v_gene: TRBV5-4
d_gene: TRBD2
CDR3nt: TGTGCCAGCAGCAAGGGACTAGGTTCCTACAATGAGCAGTTCTTC
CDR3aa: CASSKGLGSYNEQFF

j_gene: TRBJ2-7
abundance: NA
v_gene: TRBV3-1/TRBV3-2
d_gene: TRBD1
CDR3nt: TGTGCCAGCAGCCGACAGGGTGGGCACTACGAGCAGTACTTC
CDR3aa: CASSRQGGHYEQYF

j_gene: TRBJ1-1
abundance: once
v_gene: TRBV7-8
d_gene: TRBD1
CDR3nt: TGTGCCAGCAGCACCTACAGGGGGCAGAACACTGAAGCTTTCTTT
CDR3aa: CASSTYRGQNTEAFF

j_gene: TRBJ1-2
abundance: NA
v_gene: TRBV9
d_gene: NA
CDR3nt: TGTGCCAGCAGCCCGGGGGGGTGGTTCGGCTACACCTTC
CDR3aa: CASSPGGWFGYTF

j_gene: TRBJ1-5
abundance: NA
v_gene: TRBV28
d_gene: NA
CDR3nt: TGTGCCAGCAGTTCCCCGGAGAATCAGCCCCAGCATTTT
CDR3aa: CASSSPENQPQHF

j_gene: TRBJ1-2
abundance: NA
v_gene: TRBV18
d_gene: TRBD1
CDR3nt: TGTGCCAGCTCAACGGACAGGGGATATGGCTACACCTTC
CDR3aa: CASSTDRGYGYTF

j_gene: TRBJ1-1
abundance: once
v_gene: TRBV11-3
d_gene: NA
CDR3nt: TGTGCCAGCAGCTTAAGACAGGCCAACACTGAAGCTTTCTTT
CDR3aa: CASSLRQANTEAFF

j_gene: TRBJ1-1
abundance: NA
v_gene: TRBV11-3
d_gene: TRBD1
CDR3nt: TGTGCCAGCAGCCCGAGGGGGCGGGCTGAAGCTTTCTTT
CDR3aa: CASSPRGRAEAFF

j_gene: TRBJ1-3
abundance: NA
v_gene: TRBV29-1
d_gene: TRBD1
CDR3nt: TGCAGCGTTCAACAGGGGGCAGCTGGAAACACCATATATTTT
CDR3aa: CSVQQGAAGNTIYF

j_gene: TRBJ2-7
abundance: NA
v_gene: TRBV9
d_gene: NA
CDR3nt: TGTGCCAGCAGCGTAGGCGGCGGAACCTACGAGCAGTACTTC
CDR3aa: CASSVGGGTYEQYF

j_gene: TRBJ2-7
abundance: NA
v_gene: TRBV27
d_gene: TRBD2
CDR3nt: TGTGCCAGCAGTTTCGGCGGGAGGGCCTCCGAGCAGTACTTC
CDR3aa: CASSFGGRASEQYF

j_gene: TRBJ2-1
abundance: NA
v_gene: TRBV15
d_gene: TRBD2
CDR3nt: TGTGCCACCAGCATCTACCTCCCAGGGCGGGAGTGGTCCTCCAATGAGCAGTTCTTC
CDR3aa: CATSIYLPGREWSSNEQFF

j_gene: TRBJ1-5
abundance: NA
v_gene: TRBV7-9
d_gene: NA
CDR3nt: TGTGCCAGCAGCGGTTCGGATCAGCCCCAGCATTTT
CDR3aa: CASSGSDQPQHF

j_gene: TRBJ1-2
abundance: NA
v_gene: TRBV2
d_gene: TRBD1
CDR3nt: TGTGCCAGCAGTGTTGGGACAGGGGCTGGCTACACCTTC
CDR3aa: CASSVGTGAGYTF

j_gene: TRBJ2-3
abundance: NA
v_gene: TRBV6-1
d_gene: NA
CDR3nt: TGTGCCAGCAGTGATCTCCCCGTAGCGTTCCGCACAGATACGCAGTATTTT
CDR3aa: CASSDLPVAFRTDTQYF

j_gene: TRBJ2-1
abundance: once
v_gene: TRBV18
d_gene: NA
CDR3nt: TGTGCCAGCTCACTAGACAGGTTTGTTGAGCAGTTCTTC
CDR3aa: CASSLDRFVEQFF

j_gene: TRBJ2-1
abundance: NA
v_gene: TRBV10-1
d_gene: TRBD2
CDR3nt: TGCGCCAGCAGTGAGATTAGGTCGGGACTAGCGCGATGGATCTCCAATGAGCAGTTCTTC
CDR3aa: CASSEIRSGLARWISNEQFF

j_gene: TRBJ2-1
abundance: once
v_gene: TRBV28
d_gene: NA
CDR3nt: TGTGCCAGCAGGTGGAGCTCCTACAATGAGCAGTTCTTC
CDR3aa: CASRWSSYNEQFF

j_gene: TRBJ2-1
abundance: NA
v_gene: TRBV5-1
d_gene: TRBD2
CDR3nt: TGCGCCAGCAGCTCGACTAGCGGAGACAATGAGCAGTTCTTC
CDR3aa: CASSSTSGDNEQFF

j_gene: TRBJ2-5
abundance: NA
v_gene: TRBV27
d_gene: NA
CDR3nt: TGTGCCAGCAGTTTAAGCCAGGGCGGAGTAACCCAAGAGACCCAGTACTTC
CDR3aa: CASSLSQGGVTQETQYF

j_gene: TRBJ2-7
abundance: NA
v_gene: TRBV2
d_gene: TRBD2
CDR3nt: TGTGCCAGCAGTTTGACTAGCGGGAGCGGTTACGAGCAGTACTTC
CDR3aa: CASSLTSGSGYEQYF

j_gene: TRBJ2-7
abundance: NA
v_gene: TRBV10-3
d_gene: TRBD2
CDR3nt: TGTGCCATCAGTGATGGGACTAGCGGGAGGATATACGAGCAGTACTTC
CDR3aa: CAISDGTSGRIYEQYF

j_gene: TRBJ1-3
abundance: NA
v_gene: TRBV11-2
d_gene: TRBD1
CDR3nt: TGTGCCAGCAGCTCCCGTTTTCGGGACAGCTCTGGAAACACCATATATTTT
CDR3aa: CASSSRFRDSSGNTIYF

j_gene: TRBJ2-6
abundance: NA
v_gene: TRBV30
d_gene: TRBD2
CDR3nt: TGTGCTGTGGGACTAGCGGGACCCTCTGGGGCCAACGTCCTGACTTTC
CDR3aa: CAVGLAGPSGANVLTF

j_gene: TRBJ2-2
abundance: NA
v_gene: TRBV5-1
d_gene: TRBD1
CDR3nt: TGCGCCAGCAGCTTGTCGGGACAGACTAACACCGGGGAGCTGTTTTTT
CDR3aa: CASSLSGQTNTGELFF

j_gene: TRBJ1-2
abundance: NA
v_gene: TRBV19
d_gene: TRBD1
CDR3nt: TGTGCCAGTAGTATACGGACAGGGGTTGGCTACACCTTC
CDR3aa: CASSIRTGVGYTF

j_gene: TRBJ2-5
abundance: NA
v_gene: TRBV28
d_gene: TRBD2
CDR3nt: TGTGCCAGCAGTTTGGAGGGCAGACCCGGGGGGGAGACCCAGTACTTC
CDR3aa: CASSLEGRPGGETQYF

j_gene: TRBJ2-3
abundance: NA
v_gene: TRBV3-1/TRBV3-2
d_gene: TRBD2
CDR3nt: TGTGCCAGCAGCCAAGCCCGGCTAGCGGGGTCCACAGATACGCAGTATTTT
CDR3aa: CASSQARLAGSTDTQYF

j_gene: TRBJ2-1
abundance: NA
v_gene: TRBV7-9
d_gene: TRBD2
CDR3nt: TGTGCCAGCAGCTCCAGCGGGAGGGCCCCCTCCTACAATGAGCAGTTCTTC
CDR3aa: CASSSSGRAPSYNEQFF

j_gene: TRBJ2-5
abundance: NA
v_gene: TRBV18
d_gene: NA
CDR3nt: TGTGCCAGCTCACCACCGTCAGGGCAAGAGACCCAGTACTTC
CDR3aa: CASSPPSGQETQYF

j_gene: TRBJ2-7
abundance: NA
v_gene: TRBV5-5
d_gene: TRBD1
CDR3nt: TGTGCCAGCAGCTTGGAGGACAGGAACACCTACGAGCAGTACTTC
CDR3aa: CASSLEDRNTYEQYF

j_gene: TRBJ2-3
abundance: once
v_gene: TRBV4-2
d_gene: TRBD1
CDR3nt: TGTGCCAGCAGCCAAGTGTCCGACGGGACAGGGTTGACAGATACGCAGTATTTT
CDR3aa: CASSQVSDGTGLTDTQYF

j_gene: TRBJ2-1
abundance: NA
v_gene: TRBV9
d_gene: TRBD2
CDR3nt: TGTGCCAGCAGCGTAGGGGGTAGCGGGACGAATGAGCAGTTCTTC
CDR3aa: CASSVGGSGTNEQFF

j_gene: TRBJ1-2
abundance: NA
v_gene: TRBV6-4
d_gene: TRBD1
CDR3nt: TGTGCCAGCACCGGACAGGGTAGTAACTATGGCTACACCTTC
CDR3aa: CASTGQGSNYGYTF

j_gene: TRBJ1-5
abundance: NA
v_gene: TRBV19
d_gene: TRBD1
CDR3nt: TGTGCCAGTAGTTCGACCGAGGGGGCTACAAGCAATCAGCCCCAGCATTTT
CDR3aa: CASSSTEGATSNQPQHF

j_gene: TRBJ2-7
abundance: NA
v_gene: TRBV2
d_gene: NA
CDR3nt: TGTGCCAGCTGGACAAGCTCCTACGAGCAGTACTTC
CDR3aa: CASWTSSYEQYF

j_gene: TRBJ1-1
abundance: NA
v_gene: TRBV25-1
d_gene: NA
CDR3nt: TGTGCCAGCAGTGAATCTGGGGGCGGCCCAGGGGTGGCTTTCTTT
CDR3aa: CASSESGGGPGVAFF

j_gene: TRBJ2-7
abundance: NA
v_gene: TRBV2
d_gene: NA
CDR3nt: TGTGCCAGCAGTGAAGGCGGGTTGTTTAGCTCGGCCAGCGGGCAGTACTTC
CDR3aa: CASSEGGLFSSASGQYF

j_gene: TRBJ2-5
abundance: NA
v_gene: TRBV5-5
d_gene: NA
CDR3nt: TGTGCCAGCAGCTTGGCCCAGGGAACACGGGAGACCCAGTACTTC
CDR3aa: CASSLAQGTRETQYF

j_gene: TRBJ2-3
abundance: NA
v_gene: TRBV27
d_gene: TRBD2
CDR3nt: TGTGCCAGCAGTTTTAGGACTAGCGGGAGCACAGATACGCAGTATTTT
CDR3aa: CASSFRTSGSTDTQYF

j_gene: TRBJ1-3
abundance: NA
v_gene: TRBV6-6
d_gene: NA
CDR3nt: TGTGCCAGCAGTTACGGCAGGGGCGTTGGAAACACCATATATTTT
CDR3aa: CASSYGRGVGNTIYF